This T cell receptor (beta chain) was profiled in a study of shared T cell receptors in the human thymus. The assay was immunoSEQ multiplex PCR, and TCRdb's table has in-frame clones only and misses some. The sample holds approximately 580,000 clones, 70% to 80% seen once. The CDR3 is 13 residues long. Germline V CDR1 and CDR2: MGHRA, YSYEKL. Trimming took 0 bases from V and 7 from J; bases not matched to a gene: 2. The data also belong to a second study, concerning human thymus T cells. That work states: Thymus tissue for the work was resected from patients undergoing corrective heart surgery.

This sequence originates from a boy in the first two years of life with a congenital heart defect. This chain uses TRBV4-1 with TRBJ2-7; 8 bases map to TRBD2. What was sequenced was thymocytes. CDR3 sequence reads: CASSQEVAGEQYF. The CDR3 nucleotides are TGCGCCAGCAGCCAAGAGGTAGCGGGGGAGCAGTACTTC.